These 2 T cell receptor beta chains were sequenced from one sample in a study of blood T cell repertoires in COVID-19. The method was immunoSEQ multiplex PCR; TCRdb's version includes in-frame clones alone and lacks a portion of them. Of roughly 300,000 clones in the sample, around 84% were seen once. The sample comprised PBMCs or T cells enriched from blood (not recorded which). These receptors were obtained from a woman in her late teens or twenties who had recovered from COVID-19.

The chain is built from TRBV4-1 and TRBJ2-7; D uncertain. Trimming took 1 base from V and 4 from J, leaving 11 bases between them. This CDR3 region has 14 residues. Germline V gives CDR1 MGHRA, CDR2 YSYEKL. Written as DNA, the CDR3 is TGCGCCAGCAGCCAAGTCCCAGATTTGTACGAGCAGTACTTC. Protein: CASSQVPDLYEQYF.

V and J are TRBV10-3 and TRBJ1-5; 7 bases line up with TRBD1. V gave up 6 bases and J gave up 2 bases; unmatched junction bases: 4. Germline V gene sequence: CDR1 ENHRY, CDR2 SYGVKD. The CDR3 has 14 residues. CDR3 sequence (DNA): TGTGCCATCAGCAGGGGGGATGGCAATCAGCCCCAGCATTTT. Its translation is CAISRGDGNQPQHF.